This T cell receptor beta chain was found in a study of T cell repertoires in cytomegalovirus infection. Study at large: Matching HLA type and CMV infection were both indicated by public TCR beta signatures.

Using its own MiXCR run on the reads, TCRdb lists one record per CDR3 protein. The sample yields roughly 640,000 distinct CDR3 sequences, approximately 25% seen once. General study points: Cumulated frequencies of public TCR beta families served to identify carriers of CMV plus the relevant HLA. HLA-C-restricted CMV clonotypes gave the most frequent clonotype in two of eight donors.

This CDR3 comprises 15 residues. J lost 8 bases, V lost 5 bases, and 9 bases had no gene match. On this clonotype itself: Its antigen is not known.

This clonotype was obtained from a human donor in good health (CMV status not recorded). Some clones in this sample may be carry-over from other donors' samples. The chain couples TRBV12-3 or TRBV12-4 to TRBJ1-2, with 12 bases that match TRBD1. The source material was CD8+ T cells from PBMCs. The CDR3 sequence is CASSPGTGGPGGYTF. The CDR3, as DNA: TGTGCCAGCAGTCCCGGGACAGGGGGCCCTGGAGGCTACACCTTC.